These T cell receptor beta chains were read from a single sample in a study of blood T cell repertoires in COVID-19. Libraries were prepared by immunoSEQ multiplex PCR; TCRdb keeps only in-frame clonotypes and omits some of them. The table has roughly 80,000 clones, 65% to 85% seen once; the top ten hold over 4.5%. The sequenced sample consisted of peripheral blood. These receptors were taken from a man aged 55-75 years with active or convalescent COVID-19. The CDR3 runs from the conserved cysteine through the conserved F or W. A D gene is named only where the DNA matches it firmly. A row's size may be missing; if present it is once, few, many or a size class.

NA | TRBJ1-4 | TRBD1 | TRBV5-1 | TGCGCCAGCAGACCGGGACAGTCGAATGAAAAACTGTTTTTT | CASRPGQSNEKLFF
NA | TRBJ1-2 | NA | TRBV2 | TGTGCCAGCACGGGGAAAAGGTGGGATGGCTACACCTTC | CASTGKRWDGYTF
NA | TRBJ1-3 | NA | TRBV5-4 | TGTGCCAGCAGCCGGCCCGACCGAGACGTCGGGGACACCATATATTTT | CASSRPDRDVGDTIYF
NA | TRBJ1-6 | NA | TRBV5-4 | TGTGCCAGCAGCTTGAACAGCCACTCCTATAATTCACCCCTCCACTTT | CASSLNSHSYNSPLHF
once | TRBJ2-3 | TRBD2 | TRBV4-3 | TGCGCCAGCAGCCAGGCGGGGGGGCCAATTCGAACAGATACGCAGTATTTT | CASSQAGGPIRTDTQYF
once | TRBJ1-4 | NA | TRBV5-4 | TGTGCCAGCAGCCTAGACAGGCGCCCTGAAAAACTGTTTTTT | CASSLDRRPEKLFF
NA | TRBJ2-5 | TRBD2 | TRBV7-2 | TGTGCCAGCAGTTGGAGCGGGGGGGCTTCGGAGACCCAGTACTTC | CASSWSGGASETQYF
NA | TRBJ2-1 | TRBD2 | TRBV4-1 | TGCGCCAGCAGCCAACCACTTCTAGCGGGGGGGACCTCCTACAATGAGCAGTTCTTC | CASSQPLLAGGTSYNEQFF
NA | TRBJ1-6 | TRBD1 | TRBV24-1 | TGTGCCACCAGTGATCCGGGACAGGATAATTCACCCCTCCACTTT | CATSDPGQDNSPLHF
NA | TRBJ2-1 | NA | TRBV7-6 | TGTGCCAGCAGCCCCAGAAGGGGTGAGCAGTTCTTC | CASSPRRGEQFF
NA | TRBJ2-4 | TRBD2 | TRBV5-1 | TGCGCCAGCAGCTTTGCGGGGGGGCCCAAAAACATTCAGTACTTC | CASSFAGGPKNIQYF
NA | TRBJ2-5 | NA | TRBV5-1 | TGCGCCAGCAGCTTGGCGTCCGGTTCTGGGCCAGAGACCCAGTACTTC | CASSLASGSGPETQYF
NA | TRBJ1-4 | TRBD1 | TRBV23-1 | TGCGCCAGCAGTCACCTCCACAGGGGCGACAATGAAAAACTGTTTTTT | CASSHLHRGDNEKLFF
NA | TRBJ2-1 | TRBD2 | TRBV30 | TGTGCCTGGAGAAAAGGACTAGAAGACAATGAGCAGTTCTTC | CAWRKGLEDNEQFF
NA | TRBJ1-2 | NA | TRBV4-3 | TGCGCCAGCAGCCAAGAGAAACAGGGCTTCTATGGCTACACCTTC | CASSQEKQGFYGYTF
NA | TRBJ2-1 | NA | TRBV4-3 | TGCGCCAGCAGCATGCGGAAAGTAGGCGATGAGCAGTTCTTC | CASSMRKVGDEQFF
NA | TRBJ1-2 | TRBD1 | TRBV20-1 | TGCAGTGCTCGTGACAGGGCGGTAGACGGCTACACCTTC | CSARDRAVDGYTF
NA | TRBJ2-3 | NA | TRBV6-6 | TGTGCCAGCAGTTACAGCGTTAGCACAGATACGCAGTATTTT | CASSYSVSTDTQYF
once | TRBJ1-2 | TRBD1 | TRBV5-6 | TGTGCCAGCAGCGGACCCGGGACAGGGAACTATGGCTACACCTTC | CASSGPGTGNYGYTF
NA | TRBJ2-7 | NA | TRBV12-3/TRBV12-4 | TGTGCCAGCAGTACAGGCTACTACGAGCAGTACTTC | CASSTGYYEQYF
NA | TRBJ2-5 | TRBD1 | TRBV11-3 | TGTGCCAGCAGCTTACAGACAGGGGAACAAGAGACCCAGTACTTC | CASSLQTGEQETQYF
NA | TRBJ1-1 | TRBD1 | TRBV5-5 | TGTGCCAGCAGCTTGGTGCAGGGGGGCACTGAAGCTTTCTTT | CASSLVQGGTEAFF
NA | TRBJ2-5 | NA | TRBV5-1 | TGCGCCAGCAGCTTGGGGCGGGGGCGAGAGACCCAGTACTTC | CASSLGRGRETQYF
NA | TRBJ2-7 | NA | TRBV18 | TGTGCCAGCTCTCCCGGGAGCTACGAGCAGTACTTC | CASSPGSYEQYF
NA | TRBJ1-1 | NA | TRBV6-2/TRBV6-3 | TGTGCCAGCAGTTACGTGGGGAGGGTGAACACTGAAGCTTTCTTT | CASSYVGRVNTEAFF
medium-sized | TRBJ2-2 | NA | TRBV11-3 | TGTGCCAGCAGCGCTCTCGGGTCGAACACCGGGGAGCTGTTTTTT | CASSALGSNTGELFF
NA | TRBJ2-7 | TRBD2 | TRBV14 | TGTGCCAGCAGCGCCCGGACTAGCGGGGGATACGAGCAGTACTTC | CASSARTSGGYEQYF
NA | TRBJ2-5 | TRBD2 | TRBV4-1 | TGCGCCAGCAGCCCACCTAGGGGCCTAGCGGGGGGGGCGTACCAAGAGACCCAGTACTTC | CASSPPRGLAGGAYQETQYF
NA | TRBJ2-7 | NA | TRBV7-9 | TGTGCCAGCAGCTTAACAGGGACGGGTGGACAGTACTTC | CASSLTGTGGQYF
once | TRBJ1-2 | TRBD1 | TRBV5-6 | TGTGCCAGCAGCTCTGGACAGGATGGCTACACCTTC | CASSSGQDGYTF
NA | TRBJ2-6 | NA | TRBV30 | TGTGCCTGGGAGGCGGGTACTGGGGCCAACGTCCTGACTTTC | CAWEAGTGANVLTF
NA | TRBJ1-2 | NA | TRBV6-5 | TGTGCCAGCAGTTACGGTCCCGCGGCCCACTATGGCTACACCTTC | CASSYGPAAHYGYTF
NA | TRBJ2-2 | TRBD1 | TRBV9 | TGTGCCAGCAGCGGGACAGGCGGGGAGCTGTTTTTT | CASSGTGGELFF
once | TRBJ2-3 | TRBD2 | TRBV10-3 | TGTGCCATCACTATAGACGGGGGGGGGATCACAGATACGCAGTATTTT | CAITIDGGGITDTQYF